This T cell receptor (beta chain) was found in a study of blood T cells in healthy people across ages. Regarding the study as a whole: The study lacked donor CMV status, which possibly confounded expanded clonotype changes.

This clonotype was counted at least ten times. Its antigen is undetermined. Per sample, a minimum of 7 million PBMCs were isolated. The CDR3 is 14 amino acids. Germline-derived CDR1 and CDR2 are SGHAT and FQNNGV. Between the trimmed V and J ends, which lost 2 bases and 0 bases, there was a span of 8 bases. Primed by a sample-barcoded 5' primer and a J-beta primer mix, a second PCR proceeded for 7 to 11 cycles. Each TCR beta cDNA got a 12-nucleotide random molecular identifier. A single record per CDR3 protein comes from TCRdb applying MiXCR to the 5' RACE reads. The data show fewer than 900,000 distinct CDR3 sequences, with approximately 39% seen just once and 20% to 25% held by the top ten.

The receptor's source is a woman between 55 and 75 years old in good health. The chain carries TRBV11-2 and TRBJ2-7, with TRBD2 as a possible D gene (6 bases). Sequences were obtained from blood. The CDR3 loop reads CASSLPTSSYEQYF. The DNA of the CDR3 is TGTGCCAGCAGCTTACCGACTAGCTCCTACGAGCAGTACTTC.